A selection of T cell receptor beta chains follows, all from one sample in a study of blood T cell repertoires in COVID-19. The protocol was immunoSEQ multiplex PCR, while the TCRdb copy is restricted to in-frame clones and leaves out a portion. The table records 80,000 to 90,000 clones, 65% to 90% of them present only once. Specimen: peripheral blood. These receptor sequences come from a man aged 80 or over with active or convalescent COVID-19. Both conserved end residues are part of each CDR3. Fields, in order: V gene, CDR3 length, D gene, J gene, clone size, CDR3 DNA, CDR3 protein. D genes are given only for firm matches. The size entry is marked missing in some rows and otherwise reads once, few, many or a size class.

TRBV6-6	13	NA	TRBJ1-2	NA	TGTGCCAGCTTCCGTACAACCTTCTATGGCTACACCTTC	CASFRTTFYGYTF
TRBV29-1	14	TRBD2	TRBJ2-1	NA	TGCAGCGTTGTTGGGGCGGGAGGGTTCAATGAGCAGTTCTTC	CSVVGAGGFNEQFF
TRBV11-2	16	NA	TRBJ2-5	NA	TGTGCCAGCAGCTTAGTTCCGGTCGGGAGATTTGAGACCCAGTACTTC	CASSLVPVGRFETQYF
TRBV7-3	11	NA	TRBJ2-1	once	TGTGCCAGCAGCTTCGACAGGGAGCAGTTCTTC	CASSFDREQFF
TRBV11-1	16	TRBD1	TRBJ2-5	NA	TGTGCCAGCAGCCCGGACAGGGGATTGGGTGGAGAGACCCAGTACTTC	CASSPDRGLGGETQYF
TRBV5-1	15	NA	TRBJ2-2	once	TGCGCCAGCAGCTTGGAGCGTCAGGGAACCGGGGAGCTGTTTTTT	CASSLERQGTGELFF
TRBV19	15	TRBD2	TRBJ2-1	NA	TGTGCCAGTGGAAGGGGGTTAGCGGGGTACAATGAGCAGTTCTTC	CASGRGLAGYNEQFF
TRBV7-2	15	NA	TRBJ1-5	NA	TGTGCCAGCAGCTTACTCGGAGGCCGCAATCAGCCCCAGCATTTT	CASSLLGGRNQPQHF
TRBV30	13	NA	TRBJ2-3	NA	TGTGCCTGGAGTCCGAGGGATAGAGATACGCAGTATTTT	CAWSPRDRDTQYF
TRBV28	11	NA	TRBJ1-4	NA	TGTGCCACCTCAAGGGGTGAAAAACTGTTTTTT	CATSRGEKLFF
TRBV2	14	TRBD2	TRBJ2-4	NA	TGTGCCAGCAGTGTGAGAGCGGGAGGAAACATTCAGTACTTC	CASSVRAGGNIQYF
TRBV6-6	13	NA	TRBJ2-7	NA	TGTGCCACTAACCCCGGAGGAGAAGGCGAGCAGTACTTC	CATNPGGEGEQYF
TRBV18	13	NA	TRBJ1-1	NA	TGTGCCAGCTCGACAGACATGAACACTGAAGCTTTCTTT	CASSTDMNTEAFF
TRBV5-5	14	TRBD2	TRBJ2-7	NA	TGTGCCAGCAGCCTCCAGCGGGGTCCCTACGAGCAGTACTTC	CASSLQRGPYEQYF
TRBV5-5	13	NA	TRBJ2-5	NA	TGTGCCAGCAGCCAGACTGTAAGCGAGACCCAGTACTTC	CASSQTVSETQYF
TRBV4-2	17	TRBD2	TRBJ2-5	NA	TGTGCCAGCAGCCAAGAATTAGCGGGAGTCCACCAAGAGACCCAGTACTTC	CASSQELAGVHQETQYF
TRBV7-8	15	TRBD1	TRBJ1-2	NA	TGTGCCAGCAGCCCCATGGGACAGCTCGCCCATGGCTACACCTTC	CASSPMGQLAHGYTF
TRBV6-5	14	TRBD1	TRBJ1-2	NA	TGTGCCAGCAGCTGGGGACAGGGGATCTATGGCTACACCTTC	CASSWGQGIYGYTF
TRBV5-5	12	NA	TRBJ2-3	NA	TGTGCCAGCAGCTGGCATACAGATACGCAGTATTTT	CASSWHTDTQYF
TRBV28	15	TRBD1	TRBJ1-2	NA	TGTGCCAGCAGTTTAATAGGGACAGGGACCCTTGGCTACACCTTC	CASSLIGTGTLGYTF
TRBV6-2/TRBV6-3	16	TRBD2	TRBJ2-5	NA	TGTGCCAGCAGTTACGGACTAGCGGGAGGTCTTGAGACCCAGTACTTC	CASSYGLAGGLETQYF
TRBV18	13	NA	TRBJ2-7	NA	TGTGCCAGCTCCCGGGACTTCTCCTACGAGCAGTACTTC	CASSRDFSYEQYF
TRBV20-1	14	NA	TRBJ2-1	NA	TGCAGTGCTAGTGCACCTAGCTCCTACAATGAGCAGTTCTTC	CSASAPSSYNEQFF
TRBV10-3	11	NA	TRBJ1-2	NA	TGTGCCATCAGTGACCCGGATGGCTACACCTTC	CAISDPDGYTF
TRBV4-1	14	NA	TRBJ1-4	NA	TGCGCCAGCAGCCAAGTTGCCCAGAATGAAAAACTGTTTTTT	CASSQVAQNEKLFF
TRBV19	13	NA	TRBJ1-1	NA	TGTGCCACCAGCGCGGGGAAAGTCACTGAAGCTTTCTTT	CATSAGKVTEAFF
TRBV18	13	NA	TRBJ1-2	NA	TGTGCCAGCTCACCTATGCAGGACTATGGCTACACCTTC	CASSPMQDYGYTF
TRBV2	13	NA	TRBJ1-2	NA	TGTGCCAGCACCACGACAGAGACCTATGGCTACACCTTC	CASTTTETYGYTF
TRBV4-3	20	TRBD2	TRBJ2-2	NA	TGCGCCAGCAGCCAAGAAGGAGGCGGACTAGTGCTCTCGAGCACCGGGGAGCTGTTTTTT	CASSQEGGGLVLSSTGELFF
TRBV6-2/TRBV6-3	18	TRBD2	TRBJ2-2	NA	TGTGCCAGCAGTTTCTCGACTAGCGGGAGGGCCGACACCGGGGAGCTGTTTTTT	CASSFSTSGRADTGELFF
TRBV28	15	TRBD1	TRBJ1-5	NA	TGTGCCAGCAGTTTATGGAGACAGGGGACTCAGCCCCAGCATTTT	CASSLWRQGTQPQHF
TRBV7-2	15	TRBD1	TRBJ2-7	NA	TGTGCCAGCAGCGAGACAGGGGGCCGATCCTACGAGCAGTACTTC	CASSETGGRSYEQYF
TRBV3-1/TRBV3-2	17	TRBD1	TRBJ1-1	NA	TGTGCCAGCAGCCCATACCCCCGGACAGGGCTGAACACTGAAGCTTTCTTT	CASSPYPRTGLNTEAFF
TRBV28	13	TRBD1	TRBJ1-2	once	TGTGCCAGCAGTCTGACAGGGGTTGGGGGCTACACCTTC	CASSLTGVGGYTF
TRBV5-3	14	NA	TRBJ2-5	NA	TGTGCCAGAAGCTTCGGGTCGGAGCAAGAGACCCAGTACTTC	CARSFGSEQETQYF
TRBV28	15	NA	TRBJ1-3	NA	TGTGCCAGCAGCAAGGACAGCTTCTCTGGAAACACCATATATTTT	CASSKDSFSGNTIYF
TRBV5-6	15	NA	TRBJ1-1	NA	TGTGCCAGCAGCCCCGAACAGGGTTGGGACACTGAAGCTTTCTTT	CASSPEQGWDTEAFF
TRBV28	14	TRBD1	TRBJ1-4	NA	TGTGCCAGCAGCACAACGGGACAGGGAGAAAAACTGTTTTTT	CASSTTGQGEKLFF
TRBV5-1	16	NA	TRBJ2-1	NA	TGCGCCAGCAGCTTGGGACTGCCGCCTAATTACAATGAGCAGTTCTTC	CASSLGLPPNYNEQFF
TRBV28	16	TRBD1	TRBJ2-1	NA	TGTGCCAGCGTGAACAGAGGACAGGGGGCATTTGGTGAGCAGTTCTTC	CASVNRGQGAFGEQFF
TRBV5-1	17	TRBD1	TRBJ2-3	once	TGCGCCAGCAGCTTGGACCCGGGACAGGGAGGGGCAGATACGCAGTATTTT	CASSLDPGQGGADTQYF
TRBV7-2	16	TRBD2	TRBJ2-3	NA	TGTGCCAGCAGATTAATATTCGCGGGAGGTCCAGATACGCAGTATTTT	CASRLIFAGGPDTQYF
TRBV6-2/TRBV6-3	12	NA	TRBJ2-3	NA	TGTGCCAGCAGTTATTTAGACTCGACGCAGTATTTT	CASSYLDSTQYF
TRBV18	16	TRBD2	TRBJ2-2	NA	TGTGCCAGCTCACCACCACTAGCGGGGCGCACCGGGGAGCTGTTTTTT	CASSPPLAGRTGELFF
TRBV5-6	12	NA	TRBJ1-5	NA	TGTGCCAGCAGCTCGGTAAATCAGCCCCAGCATTTT	CASSSVNQPQHF
TRBV20-1	14	TRBD2	TRBJ2-7	NA	TGCAGTGCTAGTTTGTCAGCGGGAGCCTACGAGCAGTACTTC	CSASLSAGAYEQYF
TRBV5-5	12	NA	TRBJ1-5	NA	TGTGCCAGCAGCTTGCAGGATCAGCCCCAGCATTTT	CASSLQDQPQHF
TRBV9	15	TRBD1	TRBJ1-2	many	TGTGCCAGCAGCCCGTTAACAGGGGGCGCGATGGGCTACACCTTC	CASSPLTGGAMGYTF
TRBV11-3	15	TRBD1	TRBJ2-1	NA	TGTGCCAGCAGCTTCAGACAGGGGGGTAGCAATGAGCAGTTCTTC	CASSFRQGGSNEQFF
TRBV11-2	14	TRBD1	TRBJ1-2	NA	TGTGCCAGCAGCTTGGACGGGACAGCCTATGGCTACACCTTC	CASSLDGTAYGYTF
TRBV10-2	11	NA	TRBJ1-1	NA	TGTGCCAGCAGTTACCAGGGAGGAGCTTTCTTT	CASSYQGGAFF
TRBV5-6	13	NA	TRBJ2-2	NA	TGTGCCAGCAGGAGAGGGAACACCGGGGAGCTGTTTTTT	CASRRGNTGELFF
TRBV24-1	14	TRBD2	TRBJ2-1	few	TGTGCCACCAGTGTTAGCGGGAGTTACAATGAGCAGTTCTTC	CATSVSGSYNEQFF
TRBV6-2/TRBV6-3	17	TRBD2	TRBJ2-1	once	TGTGCCAGCAGCCGCCCAGGGACTAGCGGGACCTACAATGAGCAGTTCTTC	CASSRPGTSGTYNEQFF
TRBV9	16	NA	TRBJ1-4	NA	TGTGCCAGCAGCGTTTTCGCGGGGGCGGCGGATGAAAAACTGTTTTTT	CASSVFAGAADEKLFF